This TCR beta chain was recorded in a study of blood T cell repertoires in COVID-19. About the research overall: Some COVID-19 samples were acute and others convalescent; all came from the United States, Italy and Spain. T cells, B-cell-depleted T cells, or PBMCs provided the cDNA or gDNA that served as material.

Method: immunoSEQ multiplex PCR; TCRdb's copy keeps in-frame clones and lacks some. The sample includes a few hundred thousand clones, around 90% of them seen just once. The count of this clone is one. The CDR3 has 14 residues. V was clipped by 8 bases and J by 1 base; unmatched bases: 6. In germline, CDR1 is KGHDR, CDR2 SFDVKD. The chain couples TRBV24-1 to TRBJ2-7; 8 nucleotides agree with TRBD2. This receptor was identified in a woman aged 45-60 years who had recovered from COVID-19. What was sequenced was peripheral blood. CDR3 nucleotides: TGTGCCACCATTCTCCAGCGGGAGTCCTACGAGCAGTACTTC. It is translated as CATILQRESYEQYF.